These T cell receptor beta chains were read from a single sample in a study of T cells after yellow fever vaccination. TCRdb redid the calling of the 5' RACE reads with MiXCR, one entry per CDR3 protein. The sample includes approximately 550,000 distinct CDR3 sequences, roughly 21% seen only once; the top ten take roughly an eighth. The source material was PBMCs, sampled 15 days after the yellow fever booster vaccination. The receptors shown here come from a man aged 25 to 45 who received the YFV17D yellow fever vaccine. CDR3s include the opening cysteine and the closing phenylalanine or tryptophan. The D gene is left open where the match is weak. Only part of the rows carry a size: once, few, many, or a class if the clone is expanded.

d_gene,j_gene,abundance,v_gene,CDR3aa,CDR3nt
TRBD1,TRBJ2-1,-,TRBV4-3,CASSQVPGGTYNEQFF,TGCGCCAGCAGCCAAGTTCCAGGGGGAACCTACAATGAGCAGTTCTTC
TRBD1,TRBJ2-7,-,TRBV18,CASSPLGQGTYEQYF,TGTGCCAGCTCACCCCTAGGACAGGGTACCTACGAGCAGTACTTC
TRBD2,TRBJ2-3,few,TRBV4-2,CASSPSAGVGDTQYF,TGTGCCAGCAGCCCCTCAGCGGGAGTGGGAGATACGCAGTATTTT
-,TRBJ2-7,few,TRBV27,CASSRVSDQTSYEQYF,TGTGCCAGCAGCCGGGTGAGCGACCAGACTAGCTACGAGCAGTACTTC
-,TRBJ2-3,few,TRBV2,CASSRGAAGTGTQYF,TGTGCCAGCAGCAGGGGGGCAGCAGGGACGGGGACGCAGTATTTT
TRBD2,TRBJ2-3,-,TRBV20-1,CSARPLAGGTTDTQYF,TGCAGTGCTAGACCGTTAGCGGGAGGCACCACAGATACGCAGTATTTT
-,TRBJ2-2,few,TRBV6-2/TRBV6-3,CASTALGGQRLGELFF,TGTGCCAGCACTGCCCTGGGGGGACAGCGACTTGGGGAGCTGTTTTTT
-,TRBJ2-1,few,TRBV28,CASTLSGYGYNEQFF,TGTGCCAGCACCCTATCGGGGTATGGGTACAATGAGCAGTTCTTC
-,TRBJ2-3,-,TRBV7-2,CASGGASVGTDTQYF,TGTGCCAGCGGGGGGGCTAGCGTAGGCACAGATACGCAGTATTTT
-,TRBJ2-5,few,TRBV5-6,CASSFGGIETQYF,TGTGCCAGCAGCTTTGGTGGGATTGAGACCCAGTACTTC
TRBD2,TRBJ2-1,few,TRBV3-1,CASSPQGRADGEQFF,TGTGCCAGCAGCCCGCAAGGGAGGGCCGATGGTGAGCAGTTCTTC
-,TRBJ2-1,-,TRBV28,CASRGSGWAVEQFF,TGTGCCAGCAGGGGCTCGGGATGGGCCGTTGAGCAGTTCTTC
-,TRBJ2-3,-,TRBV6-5,CASSYGNLGTDTQYF,TGTGCCAGCAGTTACGGGAACCTCGGCACAGATACGCAGTATTTT
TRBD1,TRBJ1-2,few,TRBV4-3,CASSQDLGTVFNGYTF,TGCGCCAGCAGCCAAGATCTCGGGACAGTATTTAATGGCTACACCTTC
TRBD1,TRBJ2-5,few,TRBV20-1,CSAIGTGGVETQYF,TGCAGTGCTATAGGGACAGGGGGGGTAGAGACCCAGTACTTC
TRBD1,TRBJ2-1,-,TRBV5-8,CASSLATGRSYNEQFF,TGTGCCAGCAGCTTGGCGACAGGGCGATCCTACAATGAGCAGTTCTTC
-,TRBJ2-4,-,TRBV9,CASSTRKSGEDIQYF,TGTGCCAGCAGCACCCGGAAAAGCGGAGAGGACATTCAGTACTTC
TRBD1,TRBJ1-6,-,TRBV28,CASSSDRGYSPLHF,TGTGCCAGCAGTTCGGACAGGGGGTATTCACCCCTCCACTTT
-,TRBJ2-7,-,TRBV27,CASSLQEGSYEQYF,TGTGCCAGCAGTTTACAGGAGGGCTCCTACGAGCAGTACTTC
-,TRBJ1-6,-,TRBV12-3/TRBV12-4,CASRERGSYNSPLHF,TGTGCCAGCAGAGAAAGGGGCTCCTATAATTCACCCCTCCACTTT
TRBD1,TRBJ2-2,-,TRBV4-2,CASSHAPGTGGGSGELFF,TGTGCCAGCAGCCATGCCCCCGGGACAGGGGGAGGAAGCGGGGAGCTGTTTTTT
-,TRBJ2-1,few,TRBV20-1,CSARIGSSYNEQFF,TGCAGTGCCAGGATAGGGAGCTCCTACAATGAGCAGTTCTTC
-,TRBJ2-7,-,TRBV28,CASSFFTRGAYEQYF,TGTGCCAGCAGTTTTTTCACAAGGGGCGCCTACGAGCAGTACTTC
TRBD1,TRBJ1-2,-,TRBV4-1,CASSQETLDRGNYGYTF,TGCGCCAGCAGCCAAGAAACCCTGGACAGGGGGAACTATGGCTACACCTTC
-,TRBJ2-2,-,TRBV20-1,CSAKDGLKNTGELFF,TGCAGTGCCAAAGACGGACTCAAGAACACCGGGGAGCTGTTTTTT
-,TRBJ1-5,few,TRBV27,CASSLEGQYNQPQHF,TGTGCCAGCAGTTTGGAGGGGCAATACAATCAGCCCCAGCATTTT
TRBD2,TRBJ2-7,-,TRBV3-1,CASSQKTSGNYEQYF,TGTGCCAGCAGCCAAAAGACTAGCGGGAACTACGAGCAGTACTTC
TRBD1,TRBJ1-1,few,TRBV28,CASKQTGGVTEAFF,TGTGCCAGCAAACAAACAGGGGGCGTCACTGAAGCTTTCTTT